Listed below are T cell receptor beta chains from one sample, sequenced in a study of cytomegalovirus exposure and HLA in healthy donors. Produced via immunoSEQ multiplex PCR; TCRdb's table is partial and in-frame only. The sample lists about 160,000 clones; 80% were seen once. The specimen was PBMCs. The origin of the receptors is a man between 18 and 29 years old in good health and CMV-seropositive. The CDR3 runs from the conserved cysteine through the conserved F or W. Each record gives: V gene, J gene, CDR3 protein.

V gene: TRBV19; J gene: TRBJ1-4; CDR3 protein: CASSTSGDREKLFF
V gene: TRBV2; J gene: TRBJ2-7; CDR3 protein: CASSVYFQGGTYEQYF
V gene: TRBV6-6; J gene: TRBJ2-7; CDR3 protein: CASRREREGRGEQYF
V gene: TRBV6-4; J gene: TRBJ2-1; CDR3 protein: CASSPMKGTEVIF
V gene: TRBV4-1; J gene: TRBJ1-4; CDR3 protein: CASSPVGGTNFEKLFF
V gene: TRBV18; J gene: TRBJ2-1; CDR3 protein: CASSQRLAGIDNEQFF
V gene: TRBV19; J gene: TRBJ2-6; CDR3 protein: CASSKDRAGANVLTF
V gene: TRBV5-6; J gene: TRBJ2-7; CDR3 protein: CASSFGLGQWYEQYF
V gene: TRBV9; J gene: NA; CDR3 protein: CASSPSGPYEQYF
V gene: TRBV4-1; J gene: TRBJ1-1; CDR3 protein: CASSQDKQGVQTEAFF
V gene: TRBV9; J gene: TRBJ1-2; CDR3 protein: CASSVGGADYGYTF
V gene: TRBV6-5; J gene: TRBJ1-5; CDR3 protein: CASSEREGRQPQHF
V gene: TRBV30; J gene: TRBJ2-7; CDR3 protein: CAWSIGGASSYEQYF
V gene: TRBV14; J gene: TRBJ2-2; CDR3 protein: CASYPGSHTGELFF
V gene: TRBV25-1; J gene: TRBJ2-5; CDR3 protein: CASSHGGGRETQYF